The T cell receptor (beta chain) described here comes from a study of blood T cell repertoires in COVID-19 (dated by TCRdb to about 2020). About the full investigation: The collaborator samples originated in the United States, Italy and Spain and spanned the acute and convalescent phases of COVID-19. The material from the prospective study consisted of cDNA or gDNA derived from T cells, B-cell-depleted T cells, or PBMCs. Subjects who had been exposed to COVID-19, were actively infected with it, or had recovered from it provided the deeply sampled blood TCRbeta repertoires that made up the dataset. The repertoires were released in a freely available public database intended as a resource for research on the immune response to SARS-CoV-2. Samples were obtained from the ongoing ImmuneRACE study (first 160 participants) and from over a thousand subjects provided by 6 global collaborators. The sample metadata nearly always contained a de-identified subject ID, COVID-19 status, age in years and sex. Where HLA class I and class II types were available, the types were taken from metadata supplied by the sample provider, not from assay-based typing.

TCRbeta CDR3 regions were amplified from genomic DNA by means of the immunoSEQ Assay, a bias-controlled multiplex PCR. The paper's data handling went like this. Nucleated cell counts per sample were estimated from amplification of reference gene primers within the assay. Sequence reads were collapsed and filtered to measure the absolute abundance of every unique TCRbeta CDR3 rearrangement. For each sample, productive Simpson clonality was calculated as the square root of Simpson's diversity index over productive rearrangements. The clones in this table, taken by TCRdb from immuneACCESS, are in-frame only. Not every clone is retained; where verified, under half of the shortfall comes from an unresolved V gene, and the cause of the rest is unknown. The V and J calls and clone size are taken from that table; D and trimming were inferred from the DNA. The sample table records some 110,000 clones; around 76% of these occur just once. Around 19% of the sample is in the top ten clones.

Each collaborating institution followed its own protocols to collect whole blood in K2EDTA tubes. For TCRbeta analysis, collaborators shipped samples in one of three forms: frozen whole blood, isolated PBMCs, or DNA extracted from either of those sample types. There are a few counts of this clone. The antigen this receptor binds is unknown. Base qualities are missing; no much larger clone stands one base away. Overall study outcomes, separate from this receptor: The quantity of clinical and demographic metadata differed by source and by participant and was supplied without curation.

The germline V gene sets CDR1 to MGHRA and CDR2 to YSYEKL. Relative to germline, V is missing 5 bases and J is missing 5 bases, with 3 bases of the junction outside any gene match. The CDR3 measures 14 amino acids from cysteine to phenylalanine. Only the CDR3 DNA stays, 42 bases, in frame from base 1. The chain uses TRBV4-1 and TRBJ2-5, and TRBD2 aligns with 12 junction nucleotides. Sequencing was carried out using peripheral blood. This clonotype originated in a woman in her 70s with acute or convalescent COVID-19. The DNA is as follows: TGCGCCAGCAGCTATGGGACTAGCGGGGAGACCCAGTACTTC. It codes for CASSYGTSGETQYF.